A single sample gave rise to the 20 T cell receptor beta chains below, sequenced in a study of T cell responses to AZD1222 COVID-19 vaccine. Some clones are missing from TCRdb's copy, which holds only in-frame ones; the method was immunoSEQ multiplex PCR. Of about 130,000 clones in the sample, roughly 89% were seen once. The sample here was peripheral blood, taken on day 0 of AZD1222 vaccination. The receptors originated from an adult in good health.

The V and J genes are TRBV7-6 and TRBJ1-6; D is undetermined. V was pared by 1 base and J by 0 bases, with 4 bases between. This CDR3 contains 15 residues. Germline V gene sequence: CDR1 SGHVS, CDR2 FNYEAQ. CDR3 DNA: TGTGCCAGCAGCTTAGGGAGCTCCTATAATTCACCCCTCCACTTT. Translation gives CASSLGSSYNSPLHF. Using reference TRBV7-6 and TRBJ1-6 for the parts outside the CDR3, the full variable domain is GAGVSQSPRYKVTKRGQDVALRCDPISGHVSLYWYRQALGQGPEFLTYFNYEAQQDKSGLPNDRFSAERPEGSISTLTIQRTEQRDSAMYRCASSLGSSYNSPLHFGNGTRLTVT.

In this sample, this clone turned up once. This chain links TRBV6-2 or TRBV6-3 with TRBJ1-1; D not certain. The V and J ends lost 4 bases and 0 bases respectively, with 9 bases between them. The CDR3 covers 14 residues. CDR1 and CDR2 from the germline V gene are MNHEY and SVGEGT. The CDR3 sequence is CASSSGHMNTEAFF. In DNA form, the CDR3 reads TGTGCCAGCAGTTCCGGCCACATGAACACTGAAGCTTTCTTT.

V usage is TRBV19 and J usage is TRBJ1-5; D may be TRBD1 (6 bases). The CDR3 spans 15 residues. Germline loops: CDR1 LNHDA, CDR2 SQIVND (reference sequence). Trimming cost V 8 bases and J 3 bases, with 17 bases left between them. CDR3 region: CASSSTGSHNQPQHF. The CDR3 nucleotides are TGTGCCAGTTCCTCGACAGGCTCTCACAATCAGCCCCAGCATTTT.

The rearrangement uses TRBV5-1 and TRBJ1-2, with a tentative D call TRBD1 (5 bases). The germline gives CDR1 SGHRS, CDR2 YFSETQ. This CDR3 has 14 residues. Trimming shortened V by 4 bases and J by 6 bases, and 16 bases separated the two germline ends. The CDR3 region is CASSPAPGNNGYTF. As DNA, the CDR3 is TGCGCCAGCAGCCCGGCACCAGGGAACAATGGCTACACCTTC.

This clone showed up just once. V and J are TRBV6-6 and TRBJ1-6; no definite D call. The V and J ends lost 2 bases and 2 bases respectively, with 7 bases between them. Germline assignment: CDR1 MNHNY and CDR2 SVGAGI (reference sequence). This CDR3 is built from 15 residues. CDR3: CASSYPDTYNSPLHF. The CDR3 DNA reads TGTGCCAGCAGTTACCCAGACACCTATAATTCACCCCTCCACTTT.

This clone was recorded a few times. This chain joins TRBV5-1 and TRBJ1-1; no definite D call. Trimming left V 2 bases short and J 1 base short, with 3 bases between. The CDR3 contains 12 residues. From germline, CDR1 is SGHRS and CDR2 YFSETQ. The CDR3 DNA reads TGCGCCAGCAGCTTAAGGAACACTGAAGCTTTCTTT. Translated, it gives CASSLRNTEAFF.

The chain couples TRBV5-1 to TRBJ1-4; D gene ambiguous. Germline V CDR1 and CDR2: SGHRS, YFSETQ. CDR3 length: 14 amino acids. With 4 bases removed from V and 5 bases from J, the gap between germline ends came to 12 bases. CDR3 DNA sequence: TGCGCCAGCAGCCTGGACGGCAGAAATGAAAAACTGTTTTTT. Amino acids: CASSLDGRNEKLFF. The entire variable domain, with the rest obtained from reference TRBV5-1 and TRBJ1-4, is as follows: KAGVTQTPRYLIKTRGQQVTLSCSPISGHRSVSWYQQTPGQGLQFLFEYFSETQRNKGNFPGRFSGRQFSNSRSEMNVSTLELGDSALYLCASSLDGRNEKLFFGSGTQLSVL.

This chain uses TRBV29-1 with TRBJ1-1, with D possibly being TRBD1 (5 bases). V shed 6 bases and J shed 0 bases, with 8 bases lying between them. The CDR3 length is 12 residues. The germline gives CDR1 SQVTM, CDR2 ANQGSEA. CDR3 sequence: CSVRGMNTEAFF. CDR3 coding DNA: TGCAGCGTAAGGGGTATGAACACTGAAGCTTTCTTT. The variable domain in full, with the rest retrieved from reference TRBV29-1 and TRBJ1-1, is SAVISQKPSRDICQRGTSLTIQCQVDSQVTMMFWYRQQPGQSLTLIATANQGSEATYESGFVIDKFPISRPNLTFSTLTVSNMSPEDSSIYLCSVRGMNTEAFFGQGTRLTVV.

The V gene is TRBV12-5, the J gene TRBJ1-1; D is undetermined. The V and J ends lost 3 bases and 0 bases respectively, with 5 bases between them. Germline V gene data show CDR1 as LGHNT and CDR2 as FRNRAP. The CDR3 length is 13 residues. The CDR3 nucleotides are TGTGCTAGTGGTTTTAATATGAACACTGAAGCTTTCTTT. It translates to CASGFNMNTEAFF.

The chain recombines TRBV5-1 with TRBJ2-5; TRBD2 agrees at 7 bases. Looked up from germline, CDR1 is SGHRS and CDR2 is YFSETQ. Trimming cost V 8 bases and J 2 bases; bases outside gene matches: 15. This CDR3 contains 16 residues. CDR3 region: CASGRGGGGAQETQYF. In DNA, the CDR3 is TGCGCCAGTGGAAGAGGCGGGGGAGGTGCGCAAGAGACCCAGTACTTC.

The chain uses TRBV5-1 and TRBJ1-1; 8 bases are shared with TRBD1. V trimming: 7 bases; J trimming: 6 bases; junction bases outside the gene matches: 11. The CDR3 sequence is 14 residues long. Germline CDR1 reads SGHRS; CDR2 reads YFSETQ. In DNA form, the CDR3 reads TGCGCCAGCCGAAGTTTGACAGGGGCGTCTGAAGCTTTCTTT. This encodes CASRSLTGASEAFF. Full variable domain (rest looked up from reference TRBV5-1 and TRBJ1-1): KAGVTQTPRYLIKTRGQQVTLSCSPISGHRSVSWYQQTPGQGLQFLFEYFSETQRNKGNFPGRFSGRQFSNSRSEMNVSTLELGDSALYLCASRSLTGASEAFFGQGTRLTVV.

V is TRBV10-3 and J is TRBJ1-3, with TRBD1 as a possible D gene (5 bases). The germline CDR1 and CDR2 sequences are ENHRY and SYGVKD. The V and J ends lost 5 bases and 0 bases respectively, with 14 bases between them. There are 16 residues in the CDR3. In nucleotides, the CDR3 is TGTGCCATCAGTAAGGGGTCCTTCAACTCTGGAAACACCATATATTTT. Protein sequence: CAISKGSFNSGNTIYF.

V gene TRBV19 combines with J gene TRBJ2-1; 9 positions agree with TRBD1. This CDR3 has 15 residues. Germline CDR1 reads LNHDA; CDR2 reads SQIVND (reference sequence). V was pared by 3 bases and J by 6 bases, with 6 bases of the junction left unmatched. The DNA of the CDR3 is TGTGCCAGTAGTATGGGGACAGGGTCACTCAATGAGCAGTTCTTC. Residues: CASSMGTGSLNEQFF.

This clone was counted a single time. The CDR3 loop reads CASSLGLNYGYTF. The CDR3 region has the DNA TGTGCCAGCAGTCTTGGGCTTAACTATGGCTACACCTTC. The chain carries TRBV6-2 or TRBV6-3 and TRBJ1-2; D call uncertain. Trimming removed 5 bases at V and 1 base at J, with 8 bases between. Germline CDR1 is MNHEY and CDR2 is SVGEGT. The CDR3 loop spans 13 amino acids.

The CDR3 region is CASSPMRKRDREVYEQYF. As DNA, the CDR3 is TGTGCCAGCAGCCCGATGCGGAAGCGGGACAGGGAGGTCTACGAGCAGTACTTC. The rearrangement links TRBV7-9 to TRBJ2-7, with 9 bases lining up with TRBD1. The germline CDR1 and CDR2 sequences are SEHNR and FQNEAQ (reference sequence). Trimming took 5 bases from V and 3 from J; bases not matched to a gene: 17. The CDR3 loop spans 18 amino acids.

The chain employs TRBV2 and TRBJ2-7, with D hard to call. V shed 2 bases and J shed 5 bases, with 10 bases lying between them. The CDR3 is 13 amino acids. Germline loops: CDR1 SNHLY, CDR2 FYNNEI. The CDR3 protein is CASSESGPHEQYF. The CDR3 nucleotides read TGTGCCAGCAGTGAATCCGGTCCACACGAGCAGTACTTC.

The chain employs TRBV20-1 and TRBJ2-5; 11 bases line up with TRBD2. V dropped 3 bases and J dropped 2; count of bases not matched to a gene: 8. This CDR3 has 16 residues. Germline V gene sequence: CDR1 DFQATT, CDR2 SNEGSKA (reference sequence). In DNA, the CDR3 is TGCAGTGCTAGTAGGGCTAGCGGGGGGCTTCAAGAGACCCAGTACTTC. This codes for CSASRASGGLQETQYF.

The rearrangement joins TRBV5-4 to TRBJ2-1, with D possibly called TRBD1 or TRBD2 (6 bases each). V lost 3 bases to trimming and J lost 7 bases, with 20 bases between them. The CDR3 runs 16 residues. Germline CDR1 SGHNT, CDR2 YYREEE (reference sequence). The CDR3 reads CASSYPGAIGSNEQFF. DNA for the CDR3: TGTGCCAGCAGCTATCCGGGGGCTATCGGGTCTAATGAGCAGTTCTTC. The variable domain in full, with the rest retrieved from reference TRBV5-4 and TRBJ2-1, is ETGVTQSPTHLIKTRGQQVTLRCSSQSGHNTVSWYQQALGQGPQFIFQYYREEENGRGNFPPRFSGLQFPNYSSELNVNALELDDSALYLCASSYPGAIGSNEQFFGPGTRLTVL.

CDR3 nucleotide sequence: TGCGCCAGCAGCCCTGGACAGGGGGGGTATGTAGCTGAAGCTTTCTTT. Translation gives CASSPGQGGYVAEAFF. The chain is built from TRBV4-1 and TRBJ1-1; 10 bases match TRBD1. The CDR3 runs 16 residues. J gave up 6 bases and V 4 bases, and 11 bases lay outside the gene matches. Germline loops: CDR1 MGHRA, CDR2 YSYEKL.

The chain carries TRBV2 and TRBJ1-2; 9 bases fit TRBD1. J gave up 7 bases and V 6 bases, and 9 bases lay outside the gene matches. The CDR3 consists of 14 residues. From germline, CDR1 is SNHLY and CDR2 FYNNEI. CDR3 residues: CASSGTGSFSGYTF. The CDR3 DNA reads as TGTGCCAGCAGCGGGACAGGGTCTTTCTCTGGCTACACCTTC.